This is a list of T cell receptor beta chains from one sample in a study of blood T cell repertoires in COVID-19. Assay: immunoSEQ multiplex PCR; the TCRdb copy retains only in-frame clones and omits some. The data show hundreds of thousands of clones, approximately 89% seen once. The sample taken for sequencing was peripheral blood. These receptors were collected from a woman aged 55-69 years who had recovered from COVID-19. Both conserved end residues are part of each CDR3. D genes are given only for firm matches. Clone size appears in some rows only: once, few, many, or a class for an expanded clone.

D,J,size,V,CDR3,DNA
TRBD1,TRBJ1-2,NA,TRBV10-1,CASSAGTGGYSLYGYTF,TGCGCCAGCAGTGCCGGGACAGGGGGCTATTCCCTCTATGGCTACACCTTC
TRBD1,TRBJ2-7,NA,TRBV6-2/TRBV6-3,CASSYSRDRDEQYF,TGTGCCAGCAGTTACTCAAGGGACAGGGACGAGCAGTACTTC
NA,TRBJ2-1,NA,TRBV12-3/TRBV12-4,CASSPSHNEQFF,TGTGCCAGCAGTCCCTCCCACAATGAGCAGTTCTTC
NA,TRBJ1-4,NA,TRBV15,CATSRDGRAEEKLFF,TGTGCCACCAGCAGAGATGGCAGGGCAGAGGAAAAACTGTTTTTT
NA,TRBJ1-1,NA,TRBV19,CASSVRGGGTEAFF,TGTGCCAGTAGTGTTCGAGGGGGTGGAACTGAAGCTTTCTTT
TRBD1,TRBJ1-6,NA,TRBV6-2/TRBV6-3,CASSWDRITPLHF,TGTGCCAGCAGCTGGGACAGGATTACACCCCTCCACTTT
NA,TRBJ2-3,NA,TRBV28,CASRMGSLRQYF,TGTGCCAGCAGGATGGGTAGCCTAAGGCAGTATTTT
NA,TRBJ1-4,once,TRBV6-5,CASRPSGMGEKLFF,TGTGCCAGCAGACCCTCAGGGATGGGTGAAAAACTGTTTTTT
TRBD1,TRBJ2-2,NA,TRBV7-7,CASSLDRANTGELFF,TGTGCTAGCAGCTTAGACAGGGCGAACACCGGGGAGCTGTTTTTT
NA,TRBJ1-6,NA,TRBV11-1,CASSANRVFDSPLHF,TGTGCCAGCAGCGCAAACAGGGTGTTCGATTCACCCCTCCACTTT